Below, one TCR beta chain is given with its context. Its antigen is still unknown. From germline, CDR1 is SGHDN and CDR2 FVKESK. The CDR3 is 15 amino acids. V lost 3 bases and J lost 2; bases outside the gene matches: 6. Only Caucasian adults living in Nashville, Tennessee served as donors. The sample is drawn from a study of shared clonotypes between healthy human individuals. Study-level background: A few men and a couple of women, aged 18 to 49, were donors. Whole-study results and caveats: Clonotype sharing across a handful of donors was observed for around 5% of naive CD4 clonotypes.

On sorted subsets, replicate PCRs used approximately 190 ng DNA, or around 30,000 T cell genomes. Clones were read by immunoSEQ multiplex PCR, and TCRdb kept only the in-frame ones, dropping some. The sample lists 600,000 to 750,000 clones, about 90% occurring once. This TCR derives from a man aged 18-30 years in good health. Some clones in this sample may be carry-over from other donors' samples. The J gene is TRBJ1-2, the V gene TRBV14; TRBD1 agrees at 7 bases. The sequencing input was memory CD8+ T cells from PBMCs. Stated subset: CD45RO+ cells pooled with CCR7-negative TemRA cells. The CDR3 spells CASSQDWDRNYGYTF. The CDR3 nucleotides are TGTGCCAGCAGCCAGGACTGGGACAGAAACTATGGCTACACCTTC.